These 21 T cell receptor beta chains were sequenced from one sample in a study of blood T cell repertoires in COVID-19. The repertoire was sequenced with immunoSEQ multiplex PCR; TCRdb's copy has only in-frame clones and lacks some. The table lists 130,000 to 150,000 clones, roughly 80% of them singletons, with 3% to 3.5% in the top ten. Sample: peripheral blood. Every receptor here comes from a woman older than 75 with acute or convalescent COVID-19.

The chain joins TRBV5-6 to TRBJ2-2; no clear D gene. The CDR3 sequence is 14 residues long. V dropped 2 bases and J dropped 2 bases, with 7 bases sitting between them. Germline V gene sequence: CDR1 SGHDT, CDR2 YYEEEE. CDR3: CASSFTANTGELFF. Here the CDR3 DNA reads TGTGCCAGCAGCTTCACAGCCAACACCGGGGAGCTGTTTTTT.

This chain connects TRBV2 to TRBJ1-2; tentative D call: TRBD1 (5 bases). The CDR3 is 16 residues long. Between the trimmed V and J ends, which lost 7 bases and 7 bases, there was a span of 25 bases. Germline values: CDR1 SNHLY, CDR2 FYNNEI. The CDR3 is CASILEQGIPSRGYTF. CDR3 in DNA: TGTGCCAGCATCCTGGAGCAGGGAATCCCCTCGCGTGGCTACACCTTC.

The genes are TRBV30 and TRBJ1-1; 11 positions match TRBD1. The germline gives CDR1 GTSNPN, CDR2 SVGIG (reference sequence). This CDR3 has 13 amino acids. V trimming: 5 bases; J trimming: 10 bases; junction bases outside the gene matches: 9. In nucleotides, the CDR3 is TGTGCCTGGCAAACGGGACAGGGGGTTCGAGCTTTCTTT. Residues: CAWQTGQGVRAFF.

This chain connects TRBV29-1 to TRBJ1-1; 9 bases fit TRBD1. The CDR3 has 12 residues. CDR1 is SQVTM, CDR2 ANQGSEA, per germline. J gave up 8 bases and V 2 bases, and 3 bases lay outside the gene matches. The CDR3: CSVETGGLEAFF. The CDR3 nucleotides are TGCAGCGTTGAAACAGGGGGCTTAGAAGCTTTCTTT.

As regards this clone: At one end the junction does not follow the germline gene, possibly because of a read error. This chain links TRBV5-6 with TRBJ1-4; 8 nucleotides match TRBD1. Germline values: CDR1 SGHDT, CDR2 YYEEEE. This CDR3 is built from 17 residues. CDR3 region: CASSLKDRASANEKLFF. CDR3 nucleotides: TGTGCCAGCAGCTTGAAGGACAGGGCCTCTGCTAACGAAAAACTGTTTTTT.

The V call is TRBV9, the J call TRBJ2-3, with D hard to call. There are 15 residues in the CDR3. Trimming left V 0 bases short and J 4 bases short, with 12 bases between. Germline V gene data show CDR1 as SGDLS and CDR2 as YYNGEE. In DNA form, the CDR3 reads TGTGCCAGCAGCGTAGGAGGCCCTGCGTCAGATACGCAGTATTTT. Its protein is CASSVGGPASDTQYF.

The chain links TRBV11-3 to TRBJ1-5; weak D call: TRBD1 (6 bases). Trimming shortened V by 0 bases and J by 3 bases, and 15 bases separated the two germline ends. The CDR3 covers 17 residues. Per germline, CDR1 SGHNT and CDR2 YENEEA. CDR3: CASSLEAQGPNNQPQHF. In DNA, the CDR3 is TGTGCCAGCAGCTTAGAAGCCCAGGGGCCGAACAATCAGCCCCAGCATTTT. Full variable domain (remainder filled in from reference TRBV11-3 and TRBJ1-5): EAGVVQSPRYKIIEKKQPVAFWCNPISGHNTLYWYLQNLGQGPELLIRYENEEAVDDSQLPKDRFSAERLKGVDSTLKIQPAELGDSAVYLCASSLEAQGPNNQPQHFGDGTRLSIL.

The chain employs TRBV6-5 and TRBJ1-5; TRBD1 might be the D (5 bases). V lost 6 bases and J 5 bases, leaving 11 bases between the germline ends. The germline V gene has CDR1 MNHEY and CDR2 SVGAGI. This CDR3 is 13 amino acids long. CDR3 DNA: TGTGCCAGCAGACTACAGGAGCATCAGCCCCAGCATTTT. Protein: CASRLQEHQPQHF.

The chain has TRBV3-1 (or the pseudogene TRBV3-2) and TRBJ1-1; D possibly corresponds to TRBD1 (5 bases). The V end lost 2 bases, the J end lost 7 bases, and 11 bases lay between the germline ends. CDR3 length: 13 residues. CDR1 and CDR2 (germline): LGHDT, YNNKEL (reference sequence). The CDR3 sequence is CASSQQGSLEAFF. The CDR3 DNA reads as TGTGCCAGCAGCCAACAGGGATCCCTTGAAGCTTTCTTT.

This clone was seen only once. The chain is built from TRBV30 and TRBJ2-5, with TRBD2 identical over 10 bases. This CDR3 contains 14 residues. CDR1 and CDR2 (germline): GTSNPN, SVGIG (reference sequence). The J segment lost 5 bases and the V segment lost 5 bases, leaving 8 bases of the junction unmatched. The CDR3: CAWAPLAGVETQYF. The CDR3 DNA reads as TGTGCCTGGGCCCCCCTAGCGGGGGTGGAGACCCAGTACTTC.

The V call is TRBV10-3, the J call TRBJ2-7; no definite D call. Trimming pared 2 bases from V and 2 bases from J, leaving 7 bases between. Germline-derived CDR1 and CDR2 are ENHRY and SYGVKD. The length of the CDR3 is 13 residues. As DNA, the CDR3 is TGTGCCATCAGTGAGGCAAGCCCCTACGAGCAGTACTTC. Amino acids: CAISEASPYEQYF.

The gene calls are TRBV2 and TRBJ1-4; 8 nucleotides match TRBD1. The CDR3 loop spans 15 amino acids. After removal of 2 bases from V and 8 bases from J, the junction contained 7 bases not matched to a gene. CDR1 is SNHLY, CDR2 FYNNEI, per germline. This CDR3 reads CASSELGTGGEKLFF. The CDR3 bases are TGTGCCAGCAGTGAATTGGGAACAGGGGGGGAAAAACTGTTTTTT.

The rearrangement joins TRBV18 to TRBJ2-1; perhaps TRBD1 as D (6 bases). The CDR3 length is 13 residues. Looked up from germline, CDR1 is KGHSH and CDR2 is LQKENI. V shed 3 bases and J shed 5 bases, with 8 bases lying between them. The CDR3 is CASSPDSNNEQFF. The CDR3 nucleotides read TGTGCCAGCTCACCGGACAGCAACAATGAGCAGTTCTTC. Filled out from reference TRBV18 and TRBJ2-1, the complete variable domain reads NAGVMQNPRHLVRRRGQEARLRCSPMKGHSHVYWYRQLPEEGLKFMVYLQKENIIDESGMPKERFSAEFPKEGPSILRIQQVVRGDSAAYFCASSPDSNNEQFFGPGTRLTVL.

The V call is TRBV13, the J call TRBJ1-2; the D gene is possibly TRBD1 (5 bases). Looked up from germline, CDR1 is PRHDT and CDR2 is FYEKMQ (reference sequence). This CDR3 is built from 14 residues. V lost 3 bases and J lost 5, with 13 bases in between. CDR3 coding DNA: TGTGCCAGCAGCTTGGGGCCCCCGCGATATGGCTACACCTTC. Translating gives CASSLGPPRYGYTF.

This clone occurred once. V and J are TRBV5-5 and TRBJ1-1; D gene uncertain. Trimming cost V 1 base and J 0 bases, with 10 bases left between them. The CDR3 has 15 amino acids. Per the germline V gene, CDR1 is SGHKS and CDR2 is YYEKEE (reference sequence). The CDR3 reads CASSLPITLNTEAFF. The CDR3 nucleotides read TGTGCCAGCAGCTTGCCGATAACTTTGAACACTGAAGCTTTCTTT.

The genes are TRBV5-1 and TRBJ2-5, with 12 bases aligning to TRBD2. In germline, CDR1 is SGHRS, CDR2 YFSETQ. Trimming cost V 4 bases and J 5 bases; bases outside gene matches: 3. The CDR3 extends over 14 amino acids. The CDR3 nucleotides are TGCGCCAGCAGCCCGGGACTAGCGGGCGAGACCCAGTACTTC. This translates into CASSPGLAGETQYF.

This clone appeared a single time. This sequence joins TRBV5-1 and TRBJ2-3, with D unclear. The CDR3 consists of 11 residues. In germline, CDR1 is SGHRS, CDR2 YFSETQ. Trimming stripped 2 bases from V and 6 bases from J, with 4 bases between. CDR3 protein: CASSLSDTQYF. The DNA for the CDR3 is TGCGCCAGCAGCTTATCGGATACGCAGTATTTT.

This chain connects TRBV24-1 to TRBJ2-2, with 11 bases fitting TRBD2. The germline V gene encodes CDR1 KGHDR and CDR2 SFDVKD. This CDR3 comprises 17 residues. V shed 9 bases and J 5 bases; nucleotides not matched to a gene: 13. DNA of the CDR3: TGTGCCACCCGGGGGGGGCTAGCGGGGGGCGTAACCGGGGAGCTGTTTTTT. It codes for CATRGGLAGGVTGELFF.

This chain joins TRBV24-1 and TRBJ2-2; D not resolved. CDR3 length equals 13 residues. Deletions cut 1 base from V and 7 bases from J, with 6 bases between. Germline CDR1 and CDR2: KGHDR and SFDVKD. The CDR3 DNA follows: TGTGCCACCAGTGATTTTTCCCGCGGGGAGCTGTTTTTT. Translating it yields CATSDFSRGELFF.

The genes are TRBV9 and TRBJ1-1; D is possibly TRBD1 (6 bases). V lost 3 bases to trimming and J lost 6 bases, with 18 bases between them. Looked up from germline, CDR1 is SGDLS and CDR2 is YYNGEE. The length of the CDR3 is 15 residues. CDR3 nucleotides: TGTGCCAGCAGCGAGAGGGGGGGAGTGGAGGCTGAAGCTTTCTTT. As protein: CASSERGGVEAEAFF.

The chain joins TRBV9 to TRBJ2-2; no clear D. The germline V gene has CDR1 SGDLS and CDR2 YYNGEE. Trimming removed 6 bases from V and 1 base from J, with 4 bases in between. This CDR3 contains 12 residues. The CDR3 sequence: CASTRNTGELFF. Written as DNA, the CDR3 is TGTGCCAGCACCAGGAACACCGGGGAGCTGTTTTTT. The full variable domain, rest sourced from reference TRBV9 and TRBJ2-2, is DSGVTQTPKHLITATGQRVTLRCSPRSGDLSVYWYQQSLDQGLQFLIQYYNGEERAKGNILERFSAQQFPDLHSELNLSSLELGDSALYFCASTRNTGELFFGEGSRLTVL.